This TCR beta chain was profiled in a study of OX40 agonist ivuxolimab in advanced cancers. Whole-study findings and limits: Nonresponders included some who also had low normalized T-cell clonal expansion.

This clone has only one observation. Its antigen remains unknown. CDR3 length: 16 amino acids. Germline values: CDR1 SGHRS, CDR2 YFSETQ. The ends lost 0 bases at V and 6 bases at J; junction bases unmatched: 10. Generated by immunoSEQ multiplex PCR, the TCRdb table keeps only in-frame clones and is missing some. The sample yields tens of thousands of clones, approximately 81% seen once. V usage is TRBV5-1 and J usage is TRBJ2-7, with 9 bases aligning to TRBD2. This material consisted of CD4+ or CD8+ T cells sorted from blood, taken in a trial of the OX40 agonist ivuxolimab. The receptor's source is an adult with an advanced solid tumor such as melanoma, head and neck, liver or kidney cancer. The CDR3 DNA reads TGCGCCAGCAGCTTGGAGATCCCGGGACTAGCTCCCGAGCAGTACTTC. This gives the protein CASSLEIPGLAPEQYF.